The next 13 T cell receptor beta chains were all read from a single sample in a study of cytomegalovirus exposure and HLA in healthy donors. PCR was performed using 60 Vbeta and 13 Jbeta primers. Here immunoSEQ multiplex PCR was the method, and the copy in TCRdb shows in-frame clones only, minus some. The table records 200,000 to 250,000 clones, 60% to 85% of them present only once. The sequencing sample was made of PBMCs. Receptor source: a man aged 35 to 55 in good health and CMV-seronegative.

V and J are TRBV7-2 and TRBJ1-5; 10 bases fit TRBD1. The CDR3 loop spans 15 amino acids. With V trimmed by 3 bases and J by 5 bases, 4 bases remained unmatched. Germline loops: CDR1 SGHTA, CDR2 FQGNSA. Written as DNA, the CDR3 is TGTGCCAGCAGCTTTCGGGGGACAGGGGATCAGCCCCAGCATTTT. It encodes CASSFRGTGDQPQHF.

The V call is TRBV11-2, the J call TRBJ1-1; 10 positions agree with TRBD1. The junction had 12 bases not matched to a gene; V was cut back by 5 bases and J by 3 bases. There are 17 residues in the CDR3. Germline V CDR1 and CDR2: SGHAT, FQNNGV. The CDR3 nucleotides read TGTGCCAGCAGCCTATTAGGACAGGGGGGAATTGACACTGAAGCTTTCTTT. Amino acids: CASSLLGQGGIDTEAFF.

The table lists this clone with a few counts. The rearrangement links TRBV7-2 to TRBJ2-7; D not resolved. Germline loops: CDR1 SGHTA, CDR2 FQGNSA. CDR3 length: 11 residues. V was clipped by 2 bases and J by 5 bases, with 4 bases between them. The CDR3 is CASSLFDEQYF. CDR3 in DNA: TGTGCCAGCAGCTTATTCGACGAGCAGTACTTC.

The sample holds a few counts of this clone. The chain employs TRBV6-1 and TRBJ2-7, with D perhaps matching TRBD1 (5 bases). V lost 3 bases, J lost 3 bases, and 15 bases lay in between. The germline V gene has CDR1 MNHNS and CDR2 SASEGT. This CDR3 comprises 15 residues. The CDR3 spells CASSDYWTRDYEQYF. The CDR3, as DNA: TGTGCCAGCAGTGACTACTGGACAAGAGACTACGAGCAGTACTTC.

The chain carries TRBV5-4 and TRBJ2-5; TRBD2 might be the D (5 bases). V gave up 2 bases and J gave up 3 bases, with 11 bases separating them. This CDR3 spans 14 amino acids. Per the germline V gene, CDR1 is SGHNT and CDR2 is YYREEE (reference sequence). CDR3 amino acids: CASSFLSGEETQYF. As DNA, the CDR3 is TGTGCCAGCAGCTTCCTAAGCGGCGAAGAGACCCAGTACTTC.

As to this clone: This same CDR3 is encoded by further DNA sequences in the sample. The rearrangement links TRBV5-1 to TRBJ2-5; D may be TRBD2 (6 bases). V was trimmed by 4 bases and J by 2 bases, leaving 9 bases between them. The CDR3 length is 13 residues. The germline V gene has CDR1 SGHRS and CDR2 YFSETQ. The DNA of the CDR3 is TGCGCCAGCAGCCCGACTAGTCAAGAGACCCAGTACTTC. Its protein product is CASSPTSQETQYF.

V gene TRBV6-1 combines with J gene TRBJ2-7; the D gene is possibly TRBD2 (6 bases). The V gene's germline CDR1 is MNHNS and CDR2 SASEGT. The germline V and J ends were trimmed by 8 bases and 3 bases, with 17 bases remaining between them. This CDR3 has 14 residues. The CDR3 is CASCARRDFYEQYF. DNA for the CDR3: TGTGCCAGCTGCGCGAGGCGGGACTTCTACGAGCAGTACTTC.

The V gene is TRBV19, the J gene TRBJ2-1, with 9 bases that match TRBD2. V lost 4 bases to trimming and J lost 6 bases; unmatched junction nucleotides: 7. Germline loops: CDR1 LNHDA, CDR2 SQIVND (reference sequence). The CDR3 has 15 residues. The CDR3 here is CASSRVLAGANEQFF. The CDR3, as DNA: TGTGCCAGTAGTAGAGTGTTAGCGGGAGCCAATGAGCAGTTCTTC.

The gene calls are TRBV27 and TRBJ1-1; D call uncertain. Trimming cost V 3 bases and J 5 bases, with 10 bases left between them. The CDR3 sequence is 13 residues long. CDR1 and CDR2 from the germline V gene are MNHEY and SMNVEV (reference sequence). CDR3 loop: CASSFRGATEAFF. The CDR3 coding sequence is TGTGCCAGCAGTTTTAGAGGAGCAACTGAAGCTTTCTTT.

The genes are TRBV14 and TRBJ1-1, with a possible D match to TRBD1 (5 bases). Looked up from germline, CDR1 is SGHDN and CDR2 is FVKESK. V was shortened by 0 bases and J by 2 bases, with 10 bases between the two germline ends. CDR3 length: 15 amino acids. In DNA, the CDR3 is TGTGCCAGCAGCCAAGAATGGGGCGTAAACACTGAAGCTTTCTTT. Translation: CASSQEWGVNTEAFF.

This clone was recorded once. The V and J genes are TRBV6-5 and TRBJ1-2; no firm D call. CDR1 is MNHEY and CDR2 is SVGAGI in the germline V gene. V lost 7 bases to trimming and J lost 4 bases, with 13 bases between them. The CDR3 sequence is 13 residues long. For the CDR3, the DNA is TGTGCCAGCACCCATGAAGCCTCCTATGGCTACACCTTC. The encoded protein is CASTHEASYGYTF.

This chain uses TRBV7-2 with TRBJ2-3; 13 nucleotides agree with TRBD2. The germline V gene has CDR1 SGHTA and CDR2 FQGNSA. The CDR3 length is 17 residues. The V segment lost 5 bases and the J segment 2 bases; nucleotides outside the gene matches: 7. CDR3: CASSPRLAGGPTDTQYF. CDR3 DNA: TGTGCCAGCAGCCCGAGACTAGCGGGAGGACCCACAGATACGCAGTATTTT. Full variable domain (missing parts from reference TRBV7-2 and TRBJ2-3): GAGVSQSPSNKVTEKGKDVELRCDPISGHTALYWYRQSLGQGLEFLIYFQGNSAPDKSGLPSDRFSAERTGGSVSTLTIQRTQQEDSAVYLCASSPRLAGGPTDTQYFGPGTRLTVL.

This clone was seen more than once but under ten times. The rearrangement uses TRBV5-6 and TRBJ2-7; D is perhaps TRBD2 (6 bases). CDR1 SGHDT and CDR2 YYEEEE come from the germline V gene. The CDR3 consists of 12 residues. Deletions cut 0 bases from V and 5 bases from J, with 6 bases between. CDR3: CASSLGGDEQYF. CDR3 bases: TGTGCCAGCAGCTTGGGCGGGGACGAGCAGTACTTC. The complete variable domain, with remaining parts taken from reference TRBV5-6 and TRBJ2-7, reads DAGVTQSPTHLIKTRGQQVTLRCSPKSGHDTVSWYQQALGQGPQFIFQYYEEEERQRGNFPDRFSGHQFPNYSSELNVNALLLGDSALYLCASSLGGDEQYFGPGTRLTVT.